This passage covers 9 T cell receptor beta chains from one sample sequenced in a study of blood T cell repertoires in COVID-19. Libraries were prepared by immunoSEQ multiplex PCR; TCRdb keeps only in-frame clonotypes and omits some of them. The repertoire has around 29,000 clones, 65% to 90% of them found once; the top ten carry approximately 15%. Input material: peripheral blood. The receptors were gathered from a woman aged 55-75 years with active COVID-19.

This chain uses TRBV2 with TRBJ2-3, with 10 bases aligning to TRBD2. The V gene end was trimmed by 8 bases and the J gene end by 3 bases; junction bases not matched to a gene: 2. This CDR3 is built from 13 residues. Per germline, CDR1 SNHLY and CDR2 FYNNEI. The CDR3 region has the DNA TGTGCCAGCCTACTAGCGGGAACAGATACGCAGTATTTT. It specifies CASLLAGTDTQYF.

The J gene is TRBJ2-2, the V gene TRBV5-1, with 7 bases aligning to TRBD1. Trimming at V came to 4 bases and at J to 0 bases, leaving 3 bases not matched to a gene. This CDR3 contains 15 residues. CDR1 is SGHRS, CDR2 YFSETQ, per germline. DNA of the CDR3: TGCGCCAGCAGCACACAGGGGACGAACACCGGGGAGCTGTTTTTT. The encoded protein is CASSTQGTNTGELFF.

This rearrangement joins TRBV6-1 to TRBJ2-7; 7 nucleotides agree with TRBD1. This CDR3 comprises 15 residues. Germline assignment: CDR1 MNHNS and CDR2 SASEGT. V lost 2 bases, J lost 3 bases, and 7 bases stayed unmatched. The CDR3 nucleotides are TGTGCCAGCAGTGAAAGGTGGGACAGTTACTACGAGCAGTACTTC. It specifies CASSERWDSYYEQYF.

This clone was observed a single time. V and J are TRBV3-1 (or the pseudogene TRBV3-2) and TRBJ2-3; the D gene is possibly TRBD1 (5 bases). Germline V gene lookup returns CDR1 LGHDT and CDR2 YNNKEL (reference sequence). This CDR3 region has 16 residues. Trimming left V 1 base short and J 0 bases short, with 11 bases between. In DNA, the CDR3 is TGTGCCAGCAGCCAAGGGGGCCCGGCTAGCACAGATACGCAGTATTTT. Translating it yields CASSQGGPASTDTQYF.

The V gene is TRBV5-1, the J gene TRBJ2-7; TRBD2 aligns across 9 bases. The CDR3 is 14 amino acids. Trimming took 4 bases from V and 5 from J; bases not matched to a gene: 7. Germline CDR1 reads SGHRS; CDR2 reads YFSETQ. The DNA for the CDR3 is TGCGCCAGCAGCGGGGGACTAGCTCGCGACGAGCAGTACTTC. This encodes CASSGGLARDEQYF. Supplemented by reference TRBV5-1 and TRBJ2-7, the full variable domain reads KAGVTQTPRYLIKTRGQQVTLSCSPISGHRSVSWYQQTPGQGLQFLFEYFSETQRNKGNFPGRFSGRQFSNSRSEMNVSTLELGDSALYLCASSGGLARDEQYFGPGTRLTVT.

The rearrangement links TRBV4-2 to TRBJ1-2; possible D gene TRBD1, 5 bases. Germline CDR1 and CDR2: LGHNA and YNFKEQ. The V gene lost 0 bases and the J gene lost 3 bases, with 8 bases spanning the gap. The CDR3 has 14 residues. The CDR3: CASSQDLGDYGYTF. The CDR3 DNA sequence: TGTGCCAGCAGCCAAGACTTAGGGGACTATGGCTACACCTTC.

This clone is medium-sized within its sample. The chain carries TRBV7-2 and TRBJ1-1; 8 bases map to TRBD1. CDR1 SGHTA and CDR2 FQGNSA come from the germline V gene. CDR3 length equals 16 residues. Unmatched junction bases numbered 10, after V lost 6 bases and J lost 1 base. CDR3 amino acids: CASSMQGAGRNTEAFF. The CDR3 region has the DNA TGTGCCAGCAGTATGCAGGGGGCAGGGCGGAACACTGAAGCTTTCTTT.

The V gene is TRBV4-1, the J gene TRBJ1-4, with D hard to call. The CDR3 runs 15 residues. Germline CDR1 and CDR2: MGHRA and YSYEKL. V shed 1 base and J shed 1 base, with 7 bases lying between them. CDR3 sequence reads: CASSQAAITNEKLFF. For the CDR3, the DNA is TGCGCCAGCAGCCAAGCAGCGATAACTAATGAAAAACTGTTTTTT.

CDR3 DNA sequence: TGCAGCGTTGAAGTCGGGGGATCGGGCTATGGCTACACCTTC. Its translation: CSVEVGGSGYGYTF. The V call is TRBV29-1, the J call TRBJ1-2; D is perhaps TRBD1 (5 bases). Germline values: CDR1 SQVTM, CDR2 ANQGSEA. The CDR3 contains 14 residues. Deletions cut 1 base from V and 4 bases from J, with 13 bases between.